Shown below are 23 T cell receptor beta chains from a single sample sequenced in a study of blood T cell repertoires in COVID-19. TCRdb's copy holds only in-frame clones and misses some; the assay was immunoSEQ multiplex PCR. The data hold 300,000 to 450,000 clones, with roughly 90% observed a single time. Material for sequencing was peripheral blood. These receptors all come from a woman aged 60-70 years with COVID-19, enrolled during active disease.

CDR3 sequence (DNA): TGTGCCAGCAGCCTCAGCGGGGGATTCTCCTACAATGAGCAGTTCTTC. Translated, it gives CASSLSGGFSYNEQFF. The chain has TRBV6-4 and TRBJ2-1, with TRBD2 matching 8 bases. This CDR3 has 16 residues. J gave up 0 bases and V 6 bases, and 7 bases lay outside the gene matches. The germline V gene encodes CDR1 MRHNA and CDR2 SNTAGT.

Regarding this clone: Other DNA sequences from this sample encode an identical CDR3 as well. V and J are TRBV6-5 and TRBJ1-5; D is perhaps TRBD1 (6 bases). The germline V and J ends were trimmed by 5 bases and 4 bases, with 9 bases remaining between them. The CDR3 runs to 13 residues. The germline V gene has CDR1 MNHEY and CDR2 SVGAGI. The CDR3, as DNA: TGTGCCAGCAGTACCCAGGGGAATCAGCCCCAGCATTTT. It encodes CASSTQGNQPQHF.

On this clone: The same CDR3 arises from other DNA sequences in this sample as well. The chain carries TRBV6-5 and TRBJ1-5, with 9 positions matching TRBD1. Germline loops: CDR1 MNHEY, CDR2 SVGAGI. V gave up 6 bases and J gave up 4 bases; unmatched junction bases: 4. The length of the CDR3 is 14 residues. CDR3 in amino acids: CASRKGQGNQPQHF. The CDR3 DNA reads TGTGCCAGCAGAAAAGGACAGGGGAATCAGCCCCAGCATTTT.

V usage is TRBV14 and J usage is TRBJ1-5; D not certain. The V gene lost 2 bases and the J gene lost 9 bases, with 11 bases spanning the gap. CDR3 length equals 13 residues. CDR1 SGHDN and CDR2 FVKESK come from the germline V gene. The CDR3 coding sequence is TGTGCCAGCAGCCAACAAGCGGGAGGGCCCCAGCATTTT. The encoded protein is CASSQQAGGPQHF.

The DNA for the CDR3 is TGTGCCAGCAGCCCATGGCGGGGTGACAATGAGCAGTTCTTC. It codes for CASSPWRGDNEQFF. The V call is TRBV11-3, the J call TRBJ2-1; a possible D gene is TRBD2 (6 bases). Germline V lookup: CDR1 SGHNT, CDR2 YENEEA. The CDR3 extends over 14 amino acids. Trimming pared 5 bases from V and 5 bases from J, leaving 13 bases between.

Concerning this clone: The same CDR3 can be traced to other DNA sequences in this sample. The V and J genes are TRBV10-3 and TRBJ1-1; weak D call: TRBD1 (5 bases). Germline V gene data show CDR1 as ENHRY and CDR2 as SYGVKD. This CDR3 has 11 residues. V shed 3 bases and J shed 7 bases, with 6 bases lying between them. The CDR3 DNA follows: TGTGCCATCAGTGAAAGGGGTGAAGCTTTCTTT. This translates into CAISERGEAFF.

The gene calls are TRBV7-2 and TRBJ1-6; D uncertain. CDR3 size: 16 residues. Germline CDR1 SGHTA, CDR2 FQGNSA. V was pared by 2 bases and J by 7 bases, with 15 bases between. This CDR3 is CASSLFSPYLNSPLHF. CDR3 bases: TGTGCCAGCAGCTTATTTTCCCCCTACCTCAATTCACCCCTCCACTTT.

The chain couples TRBV6-5 to TRBJ1-1; 7 nucleotides match TRBD1. The CDR3 extends over 15 amino acids. V was pared by 10 bases and J by 3 bases, with 14 bases of the junction left unmatched. Germline CDR1 and CDR2: MNHEY and SVGAGI. CDR3: CAIRGAGGLYTEAFF. CDR3 sequence (DNA): TGTGCCATCAGGGGGGCAGGGGGGTTATACACTGAAGCTTTCTTT.

This sequence joins TRBV5-1 and TRBJ2-7; possibly TRBD1 for D (5 bases). This CDR3 spans 13 amino acids. V lost 0 bases and J 6 bases, leaving 10 bases between the germline ends. Germline V gene lookup returns CDR1 SGHRS and CDR2 YFSETQ. DNA of the CDR3: TGCGCCAGCAGCTTGGGACAGTATTCCGAGCAGTACTTC. This gives the protein CASSLGQYSEQYF. Combining the CDR3 with reference TRBV5-1 and TRBJ2-7 gives the whole variable domain KAGVTQTPRYLIKTRGQQVTLSCSPISGHRSVSWYQQTPGQGLQFLFEYFSETQRNKGNFPGRFSGRQFSNSRSEMNVSTLELGDSALYLCASSLGQYSEQYFGPGTRLTVT.

This clone appeared a few times. This sequence joins TRBV6-6 and TRBJ1-1; 12 positions agree with TRBD1. The V gene end was trimmed by 4 bases and the J gene end by 4 bases; junction bases not matched to a gene: 4. The V gene's germline CDR1 is MNHNY and CDR2 SVGAGI (reference sequence). This CDR3 contains 15 residues. CDR3 in amino acids: CASSFGTGGLTEAFF. CDR3 DNA: TGTGCCAGCAGTTTCGGGACAGGGGGCCTCACTGAAGCTTTCTTT.

V gene TRBV19 combines with J gene TRBJ2-5; TRBD1 might be the D (6 bases). The CDR3 loop spans 14 amino acids. Germline CDR1 and CDR2: LNHDA and SQIVND (reference sequence). Trimming took off 3 bases at V and 0 bases at J, with 8 bases between the two ends. In DNA form, the CDR3 reads TGTGCCAGTAGTATTACAGGGTACCAAGAGACCCAGTACTTC. Protein: CASSITGYQETQYF. Complete variable domain (other parts from reference TRBV19 and TRBJ2-5): DGGITQSPKYLFRKEGQNVTLSCEQNLNHDAMYWYRQDPGQGLRLIYYSQIVNDFQKGDIAEGYSVSREKKESFPLTVTSAQKNPTAFYLCASSITGYQETQYFGPGTRLLVL.

This chain joins TRBV5-1 and TRBJ1-2; D perhaps matches TRBD1 (6 bases). The CDR3 consists of 15 residues. Trimming left V 4 bases short and J 7 bases short, with 20 bases between. Germline V gives CDR1 SGHRS, CDR2 YFSETQ. The CDR3 nucleotides read TGCGCCAGCAGCCCGGAGATGCCAGGGGCTGGTGGCTACACCTTC. Residues: CASSPEMPGAGGYTF.

The rearrangement joins TRBV5-6 to TRBJ1-5; maybe TRBD1 (5 bases). The CDR3 length is 14 residues. Germline V lookup: CDR1 SGHDT, CDR2 YYEEEE. V was shortened by 4 bases and J by 2 bases, with 10 bases between the two germline ends. The CDR3 DNA is TGTGCCAGCAGCCGCAGGGTCGGCAATCAGCCCCAGCATTTT. It is translated as CASSRRVGNQPQHF.

This chain uses TRBV29-1 with TRBJ1-2; 8 bases match TRBD1. Per germline, CDR1 SQVTM and CDR2 ANQGSEA. J gave up 5 bases and V 2 bases, and 4 bases lay outside the gene matches. This CDR3 region has 13 residues. The CDR3 loop is CSVEWDRSYGYTF. The CDR3 DNA reads TGCAGCGTTGAATGGGACAGGTCATATGGCTACACCTTC.

V is TRBV10-2 and J is TRBJ1-1; 7 nucleotides match TRBD1. CDR1 is WSHSY and CDR2 is SAAADI in the germline V gene. V shed 2 bases, J shed 8 bases, and the junction held 11 bases outside the gene matches. CDR3 size: 15 residues. The CDR3 DNA sequence: TGCGCCAGCAGTGAGACTAGAGGGGGCCGCTACGAAGCTTTCTTT. It yields the protein CASSETRGGRYEAFF.

Of note for this clone: Other nucleotide sequences from this sample produce the same CDR3. This chain joins TRBV24-1 and TRBJ1-6; 7 nucleotides match TRBD1. The CDR3 spans 14 residues. Germline assignment: CDR1 KGHDR and CDR2 SFDVKD. The V segment lost 6 bases and the J segment 7 bases; nucleotides outside the gene matches: 5. CDR3 protein: CATSPGTDNSPLHF. CDR3 bases: TGTGCCACCAGTCCCGGGACAGACAATTCACCCCTCCACTTT.

This clone was seen a single time. The J gene is TRBJ2-2, the V gene TRBV5-1, with D unresolved. Germline CDR1 reads SGHRS; CDR2 reads YFSETQ. This CDR3 region has 16 residues. The germline V and J ends were trimmed by 0 bases and 3 bases, with 12 bases remaining between them. The CDR3 DNA sequence: TGCGCCAGCAGCTTGGAAGTGGGCTTCTACACCGGGGAGCTGTTTTTT. It translates to CASSLEVGFYTGELFF.

There are a few counts of this clone. This chain uses TRBV5-8 with TRBJ1-1; D unresolved. This CDR3 region has 12 residues. V was trimmed by 4 bases and J by 5 bases, leaving 9 bases between them. From germline, CDR1 is SGHTS and CDR2 YDEGEE. CDR3 DNA sequence: TGTGCCAGCAGCCGAGGAGGGACTGAAGCTTTCTTT. Protein sequence: CASSRGGTEAFF.

The V and J genes are TRBV5-1 and TRBJ1-2; 8 bases agree with TRBD1. The length of the CDR3 is 15 residues. Germline V gene lookup returns CDR1 SGHRS and CDR2 YFSETQ. V was clipped by 2 bases and J by 6 bases; unmatched bases: 9. CDR3 loop: CASSFAGGRSDGYTF. Here the CDR3 DNA reads TGCGCCAGCAGCTTTGCAGGGGGCAGAAGCGATGGCTACACCTTC.

The chain recombines TRBV21-1 with TRBJ1-2; no DNA check was done on the table's D call, TRBD1. TRBV21-1 is assigned pseudogene status. This CDR3 region has 13 residues. CDR3 sequence reads: CASSKGQYYGYTF. The CDR3 nucleotides are TGTGCCAGCAGCAAAGGACAGTACTATGGCTACACCTTC.

The chain couples TRBV4-2 to TRBJ2-7; 9 positions match TRBD1. The CDR3 runs to 17 residues. V lost 6 bases to trimming and J lost 6 bases; unmatched junction nucleotides: 18. Germline assignment: CDR1 LGHNA and CDR2 YNFKEQ. The CDR3 bases are TGTGCCAGCAGTAACCGGTTGGGACAGGGAGTTTATGGCGAGCAGTACTTC. Translating it yields CASSNRLGQGVYGEQYF.

The chain uses TRBV6-6 and TRBJ1-3, with 10 bases fitting TRBD1. Germline lookup yields CDR1 MNHNY and CDR2 SVGAGI (reference sequence). This CDR3 has 15 residues. Losses at the gene ends were 6 bases for V and 3 bases for J; bases not matched to a gene: 5. As DNA, the CDR3 is TGTGCCAGCAGCGCGCGGGACAGGGGTGGAAACACCATATATTTT. Its protein is CASSARDRGGNTIYF.

This clone was counted a single time. V and J are TRBV30 and TRBJ2-1; 8 bases are a match to TRBD2. In germline, CDR1 is GTSNPN, CDR2 SVGIG (reference sequence). Germline trimming cut 1 base from V and 9 bases from J; bases unmatched to any gene: 11. This CDR3 is 15 amino acids long. CDR3 loop: CAWSALLGAGVEQFF. The CDR3 DNA follows: TGTGCCTGGAGTGCCCTACTAGGAGCGGGGGTTGAGCAGTTCTTC.